The sequence of this T cell receptor (beta chain) was determined in a study of tumor-infiltrating lymphocytes in oesophageal squamous cell carcinoma listed by TCRdb under 2016. Library method: PCR. For sequencing, an Illumina HiSeq 2000 was employed. TCRdb's own reprocessing of the public reads used fastp at Q25 and MiXCR and kept productive beta chains. Rows matching on CDR3 protein sequence are summarized as one entry with the most common DNA and genes. The sample profile shows around 6,200 distinct CDR3 sequences; more than 12% of them were found once. Around a sixth of the sample rests with the top ten. This clonotype was counted many times. Which antigen it targets is not known. The sample holds no much larger clone one base away, and base qualities are not on file. Counted from cysteine to phenylalanine, this CDR3 has 16 amino acids. The kept DNA is CDR3 alone, 48 bases in frame from the first base. V is trimmed back by 8 bases and J by 0 bases, and the junction contains 10 bases that no gene match accounts for. The CDR1 and CDR2 encoded by the germline V gene are MNHNS and SASEGT.

Material: esophageal tumor tissue. The chain links TRBV6-1 with TRBJ1-1, and 9 junctional nucleotides match TRBD1. The origin of this receptor is a male donor with esophageal squamous cell carcinoma. The CDR3 loop reads CASSTGQGRMNTEAFF. The DNA sequence is given as TGTGCCAGCTCGACGGGACAGGGAAGGATGAACACTGAAGCTTTCTTT.